This T cell receptor (beta chain) originates from a study of blood T cell repertoires in COVID-19. Study as a whole: The United States, Italy and Spain were the sources of the acute and convalescent COVID-19 samples. The cDNA or gDNA used as material had been derived from T cells, B-cell-depleted T cells, or PBMCs.

The sample holds a few counts of this clone. In the source study's methods: Reference gene primer amplification yielded estimated nucleated cell counts. Profiling relied on immunoSEQ multiplex PCR, and the TCRdb table lists in-frame clones only, not all of them. The V and J calls and clone size are taken from that table; D and trimming were inferred from the DNA. The sample yields some 76,000 clones, roughly 80% seen once. Germline assignment: CDR1 MNHEY and CDR2 SMNVEV (reference sequence). Unmatched junction bases numbered 9, after V lost 4 bases and J lost 10 bases. The CDR3 has 15 residues. The sequencing sample was made of peripheral blood. This receptor was identified in a man aged 50-59 years with acute or convalescent COVID-19. V usage is TRBV27 and J usage is TRBJ1-6; TRBD1 agrees at 8 bases. The CDR3 is CASSSSGTGGSPLHF. In DNA form, the CDR3 reads TGTGCCAGCAGTTCCTCCGGGACAGGAGGATCACCCCTCCACTTT.